This T cell receptor beta chain was observed in a study of memory CD4+ T cells and cytomegalovirus serostatus. Study context: Healthy Belgian adult donors included about nine CMV-positive and some 24 CMV-negative people.

Study results and limitations: Suggested: most of the CMV-linked TCR signature lies in CD4+ memory cells. Each of 55 to 80 CMV-associated TCRbeta sequences occurred in one to five individuals.

Single viable CD3+CD4+CD8-CD45RO+ cells were sorted as the memory CD4+ T cells. Serostatus was set by detecting CMV pp150, pp28, p38, p52 IgG. Clones were read by immunoSEQ multiplex PCR, and TCRdb kept only the in-frame ones, dropping some. The sample records almost 55,000 clones, around 76% being singletons. This clone appeared a single time. The antigen remains undetermined. This CDR3 spans 14 amino acids. CDR1 is SQVTM, CDR2 ANQGSEA, per germline. The ends were cut back, 6 bases at V and 2 bases at J, with 15 bases in the middle. The chain has TRBV29-1 and TRBJ2-3; D possibly matches TRBD1 or TRBD2 (5 bases each). The clonotype comes from an adult in good health and CMV-seronegative. Sequencing was carried out using memory CD4+ T cells from blood. CDR3 loop: CSVLIVGTTDTQYF. CDR3 DNA: TGCAGCGTACTTATTGTGGGGACCACAGATACGCAGTATTTT.